A single T cell receptor (beta chain) is shown here with its context. The sample is drawn from a study of T cells expressing NK-cell markers. Study overall: In sorted CD3+CD56+NKG2C+, CD3+CD56+NKG2C- and CD3+CD56-NKG2C+ T cells, TCR beta repertoires were obtained. Sequencing covered eight donors, seven HCMV-seropositive and one seronegative.

Germline V CDR1 and CDR2: KGHSH, LQKENI. The CDR3 runs to 16 residues. TCRdb reprocessed the 5' RACE reads; each CDR3 protein has one entry and no DNA is given. Recorded here are about 260,000 distinct CDR3 sequences; the top ten clones represent 4% to 5%. The source of this sequence is a woman aged 18 to 75 in good health. The chain couples TRBV18 to TRBJ1-4. Sequencing was performed on blood T cells: a sorted CD56 or NKG2C T cell subset, CD4+ or CD8+ T cells, or bulk PBMC T cells (not recorded which). This CDR3 reads CASSPLQARADEKLFF.